The 23 T cell receptor beta chains listed next were all sequenced from one sample in a study of blood T cell repertoires in COVID-19. Sequencing used immunoSEQ multiplex PCR; TCRdb keeps in-frame clones, though not all of them. The table includes about 210,000 clones, approximately 85% detected once. Sequencing used peripheral blood. These receptors originate from a woman aged 70-85 years with COVID-19, enrolled during active disease.

This chain uses TRBV7-8 with TRBJ2-7; D gene uncertain. This CDR3 region has 16 residues. From germline, CDR1 is SGHVS and CDR2 FQNEAQ. The germline V and J ends were trimmed by 1 base and 9 bases, with 22 bases remaining between them. The DNA for the CDR3 is TGTGCCAGCAGCTTAGATAGCAGTTCCCCGGGTATAGGGCAGTACTTC. It translates to CASSLDSSSPGIGQYF.

The J gene is TRBJ2-1, the V gene TRBV5-4; 7 positions match TRBD2. This CDR3 contains 15 residues. The V gene's germline CDR1 is SGHNT and CDR2 YYREEE (reference sequence). J lost 7 bases, V lost 4 bases, and 11 bases had no gene match. In DNA form, the CDR3 reads TGTGCCAGCAGCGGTGTTCGCGGGAGAGGGAATGAGCAGTTCTTC. This encodes CASSGVRGRGNEQFF.

For the CDR3, the DNA is TGTGCCAGCTCATCCTCCGGGACAGGGAGGAACACTGAAGCTTTCTTT. Its translation is CASSSSGTGRNTEAFF. V and J are TRBV18 and TRBJ1-1; 9 bases fit TRBD1. CDR1 is KGHSH, CDR2 LQKENI, per germline. The V gene end was trimmed by 5 bases and the J gene end by 1 base; junction bases not matched to a gene: 8. The CDR3 contains 16 residues.

The rearrangement links TRBV6-6 to TRBJ1-3, with a possible D match to TRBD1 (6 bases). Trimming cost V 2 bases and J 4 bases, with 15 bases left between them. CDR1 MNHNY and CDR2 SVGAGI come from the germline V gene (reference sequence). This CDR3 comprises 16 residues. CDR3 DNA: TGTGCCAGCAGTTACGGGGCAGGGGCCACCGGAAACACCATATATTTT. The encoded protein is CASSYGAGATGNTIYF.

The chain combines TRBV7-8 with TRBJ2-1; tentatively, D is TRBD2 (6 bases). The V end was cut by 3 bases, the J end by 1 base, with 10 bases between. The germline gives CDR1 SGHVS, CDR2 FQNEAQ. The CDR3 has 15 residues. For the CDR3, the DNA is TGTGCCAGCAGCTTCCGCGGGGTTTCCTACAATGAGCAGTTCTTC. Residues: CASSFRGVSYNEQFF.

On this clone itself: Other nucleotide sequences from this sample produce the same CDR3. The chain links TRBV7-2 to TRBJ2-7, with a weak D call TRBD1 (5 bases). Per the germline V gene, CDR1 is SGHTA and CDR2 is FQGNSA. This CDR3 region has 12 residues. The ends were cut back, 3 bases at V and 3 bases at J, with 6 bases in the middle. In DNA form, the CDR3 reads TGTGCCAGCAGCTTGCAGGGCTACGAGCAGTACTTC. Amino acids: CASSLQGYEQYF.

In the case of this clone: The junction shows a germline mismatch at one end, possibly a read error. This chain uses TRBV6-2 or TRBV6-3 with TRBJ2-7; D remains ambiguous. Germline V gives CDR1 MNHEY, CDR2 SVGEGT. This CDR3 has 14 amino acids. The CDR3 sequence is CASSDSQHPYEQYF. In DNA, the CDR3 is TGTGCCAGCAGTGACTCCCAACACCCCTACGAGCAGTACTTC.

The gene calls are TRBV9 and TRBJ1-6; maybe TRBD1 (6 bases). V was clipped by 4 bases and J by 14 bases, with 22 bases between them. The CDR3 totals 15 residues. Germline V gives CDR1 SGDLS, CDR2 YYNGEE. CDR3 amino acids: CASSRGAGVPFALHF. CDR3 nucleotides: TGTGCCAGCAGCCGGGGCGCAGGGGTCCCTTTCGCCCTCCACTTT.

CDR3 amino acids: CASRRGLSYEQYF. The CDR3, as DNA: TGTGCCAGTCGGAGGGGGCTCTCCTACGAGCAGTACTTC. The chain couples TRBV19 to TRBJ2-7; D is possibly TRBD1 (7 bases). The V gene lost 8 bases and the J gene lost 0 bases, with 11 bases spanning the gap. This CDR3 is built from 13 residues. Germline values: CDR1 LNHDA, CDR2 SQIVND (reference sequence).

CDR3 nucleotide sequence: TGTGCCAGCAGTGATAACAGGCCCTATGGCTACACCTTC. Its protein product is CASSDNRPYGYTF. The chain uses TRBV2 and TRBJ1-2, with TRBD1 as a possible D gene (5 bases). V was shortened by 3 bases and J by 4 bases, with 9 bases between the two germline ends. The CDR3 loop spans 13 amino acids. Germline assignment: CDR1 SNHLY and CDR2 FYNNEI.

This clone was picked up one time. The chain recombines TRBV5-6 with TRBJ2-1; 10 bases align to TRBD1. The V and J ends lost 4 bases and 5 bases, in that order; junction bases with no gene match: 6. This CDR3 has 15 amino acids. CDR1 is SGHDT, CDR2 YYEEEE, per germline. The CDR3 loop reads CASSLPGQGNNEQFF. The CDR3 DNA sequence: TGTGCCAGCAGCCTTCCGGGACAGGGGAACAATGAGCAGTTCTTC.

The genes are TRBV6-5 and TRBJ2-5; 8 bases map to TRBD2. This CDR3 spans 13 amino acids. V shed 7 bases and J 7 bases; nucleotides not matched to a gene: 8. Germline-derived CDR1 and CDR2 are MNHEY and SVGAGI. The CDR3 loop reads CASTKGLGRTQYF. CDR3 sequence (DNA): TGTGCCAGCACCAAGGGACTAGGACGGACCCAGTACTTC.

The chain uses TRBV27 and TRBJ1-2; no reliable D call. Germline CDR1 MNHEY, CDR2 SMNVEV (reference sequence). The CDR3 has 14 amino acids. The germline V and J ends were trimmed by 4 bases and 1 base, with 10 bases remaining between them. The DNA for the CDR3 is TGTGCCAGCAGTTCCCACACCAGTAACTATGGCTACACCTTC. Protein sequence: CASSSHTSNYGYTF.

The V call is TRBV29-1, the J call TRBJ1-1, with 12 bases lining up with TRBD1. V was clipped by 7 bases and J by 0 bases; unmatched bases: 15. The V gene's germline CDR1 is SQVTM and CDR2 ANQGSEA. The length of the CDR3 is 18 residues. In DNA form, the CDR3 reads TGCAGCGCATCGGAACGATCGGGACAGGGGGCTTTGAACACTGAAGCTTTCTTT. Translation: CSASERSGQGALNTEAFF. Looking up the rest from reference TRBV29-1 and TRBJ1-1 gives the full variable domain: SAVISQKPSRDICQRGTSLTIQCQVDSQVTMMFWYRQQPGQSLTLIATANQGSEATYESGFVIDKFPISRPNLTFSTLTVSNMSPEDSSIYLCSASERSGQGALNTEAFFGQGTRLTVV.

This chain links TRBV7-2 with TRBJ2-1, with D possibly matching TRBD1 (7 bases). Trimming cost V 0 bases and J 8 bases, with 17 bases left between them. There are 16 residues in the CDR3. Germline loops: CDR1 SGHTA, CDR2 FQGNSA. The CDR3 region is CASSLARGRGPDEQFF. In DNA, the CDR3 is TGTGCCAGCAGCTTAGCGCGGGGAAGGGGGCCCGATGAGCAGTTCTTC.

In this sample, this clone turned up a few times. This chain joins TRBV28 and TRBJ1-5; TRBD1 matches 8 bases. This CDR3 has 13 residues. V lost 5 bases, J lost 6 bases, and 3 bases stayed unmatched. Germline V CDR1 and CDR2: MDHEN, SYDVKM. This CDR3 reads CASSTQGAQPQHF. CDR3 bases: TGTGCCAGCAGTACTCAGGGGGCTCAGCCCCAGCATTTT.

V usage is TRBV7-8 and J usage is TRBJ2-1; 8 nucleotides align to TRBD2. Germline V gene sequence: CDR1 SGHVS, CDR2 FQNEAQ. The CDR3 contains 16 residues. With V trimmed by 1 base and J by 1 base, 3 bases remained unmatched. This CDR3 is CASSLGAGVSYNEQFF. CDR3 in DNA: TGTGCCAGCAGCTTAGGAGCGGGGGTTTCCTACAATGAGCAGTTCTTC. Filled out from reference TRBV7-8 and TRBJ2-1, the complete variable domain reads GAGVSQSPRYKVAKRGQDVALRCDPISGHVSLFWYQQALGQGPEFLTYFQNEAQLDKSGLPSDRFFAERPEGSVSTLKIQRTQQEDSAVYLCASSLGAGVSYNEQFFGPGTRLTVL.

This clone was seen just once. V is TRBV27 and J is TRBJ1-5, with a weak D call TRBD1 (5 bases). With 5 bases removed from V and 3 bases from J, the gap between germline ends came to 23 bases. Germline CDR1 and CDR2: MNHEY and SMNVEV (reference sequence). The CDR3 length is 18 residues. Written as DNA, the CDR3 is TGTGCCAGCAGTCCACCGGTGGGTGGGGCCCACACCAATCAGCCCCAGCATTTT. Encoded protein: CASSPPVGGAHTNQPQHF.

The chain carries TRBV10-1 and TRBJ2-4; a weak D match, TRBD1 (5 bases). V was pared by 3 bases and J by 0 bases, with 9 bases between. The CDR3 sequence is 15 residues long. Germline CDR1 reads WNHNN; CDR2 reads SYGVQD (reference sequence). CDR3 DNA: TGCGCCAGCAGTGACGGACAACTAGCCAAAAACATTCAGTACTTC. Its translation: CASSDGQLAKNIQYF.

This clone occurred a few times. Other nucleotide sequences from this sample produce the same CDR3. The chain recombines TRBV27 with TRBJ1-6, with 8 nucleotides matching TRBD1. This CDR3 has 13 amino acids. Trimming cost V 6 bases and J 5 bases; bases outside gene matches: 0. Germline V lookup: CDR1 MNHEY, CDR2 SMNVEV (reference sequence). CDR3 amino acids: CASRTGDNSPLHF. Here the CDR3 DNA reads TGTGCCAGCAGGACAGGGGATAATTCACCCCTCCACTTT.

The rearrangement links TRBV6-5 to TRBJ2-2; 10 positions match TRBD1. Per the germline V gene, CDR1 is MNHEY and CDR2 is SVGAGI. This CDR3 is built from 16 residues. J lost 4 bases, V lost 2 bases, and 4 bases had no gene match. Here the CDR3 reads CASSYSDRGLTGELFF. CDR3 nucleotides: TGTGCCAGCAGTTACAGTGACAGGGGGCTCACCGGGGAGCTGTTTTTT.

This clone was seen only a few times. The rearrangement links TRBV29-1 to TRBJ1-1; 9 nucleotides agree with TRBD1. Germline CDR1 is SQVTM and CDR2 is ANQGSEA. V lost 6 bases to trimming and J lost 10 bases; unmatched junction nucleotides: 9. CDR3 size: 12 residues. The CDR3 coding sequence is TGCAGCGTCGATCCGGGACAGGGCCGAGCTTTCTTT. This gives the protein CSVDPGQGRAFF.

This clone was observed a single time. This chain joins TRBV20-1 and TRBJ2-7, with 9 bases identical to TRBD2. CDR3 size: 16 residues. V lost 3 bases, J lost 4 bases, and 13 bases stayed unmatched. Germline values: CDR1 DFQATT, CDR2 SNEGSKA (reference sequence). The CDR3 loop reads CSASLVRAGGRYEQYF. The CDR3 nucleotides are TGCAGTGCTAGTCTCGTTCGGGCGGGAGGGCGTTACGAGCAGTACTTC.